Listed here is a single T cell receptor (beta chain). Its antigen is undetermined. TCRdb's copy holds only in-frame clones and misses some; the assay was immunoSEQ multiplex PCR. The sample records 7,000 to 9,000 clones, roughly 90% being singletons. PRAID featured immunodeficiency plus autoinflammation. This entry belongs to a study of stem cell transplantation in POMP-related autoinflammatory disease. Study details: Hypothesis: faulty thymoproteasomes impair CD8+ T-cell selection, skewing TRB repertoires. Before transplant: CD4+ naive skewing, low CD8+ proportions, reduced cytokine secretion. Study-wide findings and caveats: Across all analyzed T-cell subsets, patients with PRAID tended toward reduced diversity and increased clonality. In PRAID patients, the number of distinct TRB V-J gene pairings was restricted.

The junction had 9 bases not matched to a gene; V was cut back by 4 bases and J by 3 bases. Germline assignment: CDR1 SGHAT and CDR2 FQNNGV. There are 15 residues in the CDR3. The receptor's source is a human donor with POMP-related autoinflammation and immune dysregulation (PRAID). The chain carries TRBV11-2 and TRBJ2-7; 7 nucleotides line up with TRBD2. Sample: CD8+ T cells from PBMCs, taken before stem cell transplantation. The CDR3 nucleotides read TGTGCCAGCAGCTCCTATACTAGCGTATACTACGAGCAGTACTTC. It yields the protein CASSSYTSVYYEQYF.